The clone carrying this TCR beta chain was observed at least ten times. Antigen unknown. The data were taken from a study of T cells in Graves' hyperthyroidism and ophthalmopathy. For the diagnoses, clinical symptoms, serum thyroxine and TRAb, thyroid ultrasound and orbital computed tomography were used. Fresh peripheral blood, around 9.2 ml of it, supplied the PBMCs. What was amplified from RNA transcripts were TCR beta CDR3 regions. HTBI primers drove first-round RT-PCR of the TCR CDR3. TCRdb reprocessed the multiplex PCR reads via MiXCR and lists one record per CDR3 protein. The sample lists around 500,000 distinct CDR3 sequences, around 15% occurring once. Germline lookup yields CDR1 DFQATT and CDR2 SNEGSKA (reference sequence). CDR3 size: 15 residues. Unmatched junction bases numbered 9, after V lost 5 bases and J lost 6 bases. Study conclusions and caveats: The model made its ophthalmopathy prediction, and onset followed a median around 6.5 months later.

The sample was blood. This receptor was taken from a woman younger than 30 with Graves' hyperthyroidism. The chain combines TRBV20-1 with TRBJ2-3; 12 bases match TRBD2. The CDR3 nucleotides read TGCAGTGCTCCCCTGCTAGCGGGAGGGGTTGATACGCAGTATTTT. This translates into CSAPLLAGGVDTQYF.